The sequence of this TCR beta chain was determined in a study of cytomegalovirus exposure and HLA in healthy donors. Findings and limits, study-wide: Three CMV-associated chains proved CMV antigen-specific in vitro.

The germline V gene encodes CDR1 SQVTM and CDR2 ANQGSEA. CDR3 length equals 15 residues. Trimming cost V 6 bases and J 5 bases, with 22 bases left between them. 60 Vbeta and 13 Jbeta primers were used in PCR. Only in-frame clones appear in the TCRdb table, and some are missing; sequencing was by immunoSEQ multiplex PCR. The profile covers about 95,000 clones, with approximately 70% appearing a single time and roughly 16% taken by the ten largest. All donors participated as healthy donors of bone marrow. This clone was counted only a few times. The target antigen is unknown. The clonotype comes from a woman in her 50s in good health and CMV-seropositive. The chain employs TRBV29-1 and TRBJ2-5, with D maybe TRBD1 (5 bases). Sample: PBMCs. This CDR3 is CSVLPPGAPWETQYF. The CDR3 coding sequence is TGCAGCGTACTCCCCCCTGGGGCCCCGTGGGAGACCCAGTACTTC.